The 25 T cell receptor beta chains below were found in one sample sequenced in a study of shared clonotypes between healthy human individuals. Produced via immunoSEQ multiplex PCR; TCRdb's table is partial and in-frame only. The repertoire includes over 2 million clones, 90% to 95% of them detected once, and 0.1% to 0.15% sits in the top ten. Sequenced material: naive CD4+ T cells sorted from blood. Subset meaning: CD45RA+ positively selected. The receptors originated from a young man in good health.

This chain uses TRBV4-2 with TRBJ1-1, with 7 nucleotides matching TRBD1. Germline CDR1 reads LGHNA; CDR2 reads YNFKEQ. This CDR3 spans 18 amino acids. V was clipped by 0 bases and J by 3 bases; unmatched bases: 13. CDR3 in DNA: TGTGCCAGCAGCCAAGATGGTGGAAAGGGGGCGGCAGACACTGAAGCTTTCTTT. Translated, it gives CASSQDGGKGAADTEAFF.

V is TRBV11-2 and J is TRBJ2-3; D not resolved. Germline V gene lookup returns CDR1 SGHAT and CDR2 FQNNGV. The CDR3 is 13 amino acids. V lost 2 bases, J lost 3 bases, and 6 bases lay in between. CDR3 protein: CASSLTTTDTQYF. Here the CDR3 DNA reads TGTGCCAGCAGCTTAACGACTACAGATACGCAGTATTTT. The full variable domain, rest sourced from reference TRBV11-2 and TRBJ2-3, is EAGVAQSPRYKIIEKRQSVAFWCNPISGHATLYWYQQILGQGPKLLIQFQNNGVVDDSQLPKDRFSAERLKGVDSTLKIQPAKLEDSAVYLCASSLTTTDTQYFGPGTRLTVL.

CDR3 in amino acids: CASGDVDSYEQYF. The CDR3 DNA reads TGTGCCAGCGGGGACGTTGACTCCTACGAGCAGTACTTC. This sequence joins TRBV5-6 and TRBJ2-7; D may match TRBD1 or TRBD2 (5 bases each). The CDR3 contains 13 residues. Trimming cost V 7 bases and J 0 bases, with 11 bases left between them. Germline CDR1 is SGHDT and CDR2 is YYEEEE.

In this sample, this clone turned up once. The chain carries TRBV5-4 and TRBJ2-3; 13 nucleotides agree with TRBD2. Per the germline V gene, CDR1 is SGHNT and CDR2 is YYREEE (reference sequence). After removal of 3 bases from V and 3 bases from J, the junction contained 4 bases not matched to a gene. The CDR3 runs 16 residues. CDR3 in amino acids: CASSWGTSGKTDTQYF. Written as DNA, the CDR3 is TGTGCCAGCAGCTGGGGGACTAGCGGGAAAACAGATACGCAGTATTTT. Combining the CDR3 with reference TRBV5-4 and TRBJ2-3 gives the whole variable domain ETGVTQSPTHLIKTRGQQVTLRCSSQSGHNTVSWYQQALGQGPQFIFQYYREEENGRGNFPPRFSGLQFPNYSSELNVNALELDDSALYLCASSWGTSGKTDTQYFGPGTRLTVL.

With respect to this clone: The conserved closing phenylalanine or tryptophan is absent in this CDR3, likely reflecting a read error. Because the CDR3's place on the DNA is in doubt, the DNA is left out and the CDR3 is given as listed by TCRdb. V gene TRBV28 combines with J gene TRBJ1-4. The CDR3 has 17 amino acids, counting both end residues. The germline V gene encodes CDR1 MDHEN and CDR2 SYDVKM. This CDR3 is CASSPPRGGQAAGGLTL.

This chain joins TRBV6-5 and TRBJ2-3; D unclear. Germline V gene data show CDR1 as MNHEY and CDR2 as SVGAGI. The CDR3 extends over 14 amino acids. V was shortened by 0 bases and J by 5 bases, with 9 bases between the two germline ends. The CDR3 region has the DNA TGTGCCAGCAGTTACTCGTGGGTTGGAGATACGCAGTATTTT. Amino acid sequence: CASSYSWVGDTQYF.

A note on this clone: Different DNA sequences within this sample yield the same CDR3. V and J are TRBV6-5 and TRBJ1-1; D is unresolved. The V gene lost 7 bases and the J gene lost 1 base, with 10 bases spanning the gap. The germline V gene has CDR1 MNHEY and CDR2 SVGAGI. The CDR3 is 13 residues long. CDR3 nucleotide sequence: TGTGCCAGCACCCGGACGGGGAACACTGAAGCTTTCTTT. It is translated as CASTRTGNTEAFF.

J is TRBJ1-5 and V is TRBV7-2; no firm D call. The V gene lost 5 bases and the J gene lost 0 bases, with 14 bases spanning the gap. Germline CDR1 and CDR2: SGHTA and FQGNSA. The CDR3 is 16 residues long. CDR3 in amino acids: CASSPTGPYSNQPQHF. The CDR3 bases are TGTGCCAGCAGCCCGACTGGACCTTATAGCAATCAGCCCCAGCATTTT.

The rearrangement joins TRBV2 to TRBJ2-7; D is possibly TRBD1 (6 bases). V lost 3 bases and J 2 bases, leaving 11 bases between the germline ends. This CDR3 is built from 14 residues. Germline V CDR1 and CDR2: SNHLY, FYNNEI. CDR3 sequence reads: CASSEFRGTYEQYF. CDR3 in DNA: TGTGCCAGCAGTGAGTTCAGGGGTACCTACGAGCAGTACTTC.

The chain combines TRBV2 with TRBJ1-1; 8 bases agree with TRBD1. Losses at the gene ends were 8 bases for V and 3 bases for J; bases not matched to a gene: 5. The length of the CDR3 is 13 residues. Germline CDR1 is SNHLY and CDR2 is FYNNEI. The CDR3 region has the DNA TGTGCCAGCGGTCAGGGGGCTCACACTGAAGCTTTCTTT. Translated, it gives CASGQGAHTEAFF.

The rearrangement links TRBV7-9 to TRBJ2-5, with 11 bases aligning to TRBD1. The CDR3 is 15 residues long. Losses at the gene ends were 5 bases for V and 5 bases for J; bases not matched to a gene: 7. Germline loops: CDR1 SEHNR, CDR2 FQNEAQ (reference sequence). In DNA form, the CDR3 reads TGTGCCAGCAGCGCGGACAGGGGGCATTGGGAGACCCAGTACTTC. Translation gives CASSADRGHWETQYF.

The chain carries TRBV5-1 and TRBJ2-7; TRBD2 matches at 11 bases. The CDR3 covers 16 residues. J gave up 2 bases and V 4 bases, and 8 bases lay outside the gene matches. Germline V gives CDR1 SGHRS, CDR2 YFSETQ. The CDR3, as DNA: TGCGCCAGCAGCGAAGCCGGGACTAGCGGTGCCTACGAGCAGTACTTC. Translation: CASSEAGTSGAYEQYF.

The chain is built from TRBV14 and TRBJ2-3; 11 bases are a match to TRBD2. CDR3 size: 16 residues. Trimming took 4 bases from V and 6 from J; bases not matched to a gene: 9. The germline gives CDR1 SGHDN, CDR2 FVKESK. The CDR3 region has the DNA TGTGCCAGCAGCCCAGGGACTAGCGGCAGTAAGGATACGCAGTATTTT. It yields the protein CASSPGTSGSKDTQYF.

This chain joins TRBV6-5 and TRBJ1-5; D not resolved. The V end lost 10 bases, the J end lost 6 bases, and 13 bases lay between the germline ends. From germline, CDR1 is MNHEY and CDR2 SVGAGI. The CDR3 runs 12 residues. Written as DNA, the CDR3 is TGTGCCACCAAAACTGGAGGTCAGCCCCAGCATTTT. It codes for CATKTGGQPQHF.

The chain is built from TRBV5-4 and TRBJ2-7; D could derive from TRBD1 or TRBD2 (6 bases each). V was trimmed by 4 bases and J by 4 bases, leaving 18 bases between them. The CDR3 has 15 amino acids. The V gene's germline CDR1 is SGHNT and CDR2 YYREEE (reference sequence). The CDR3 sequence: CASSRGLEAAYEQYF. Written as DNA, the CDR3 is TGTGCCAGCAGCCGGGGGCTAGAGGCCGCTTACGAGCAGTACTTC.

The chain couples TRBV7-8 to TRBJ2-7, with D perhaps given as TRBD1 or TRBD2 (5 bases each). V dropped 6 bases and J dropped 6 bases, with 24 bases sitting between them. CDR3 length equals 16 residues. The germline V gene has CDR1 SGHVS and CDR2 FQNEAQ. CDR3 sequence (DNA): TGTGCCAGCAGACACAAGGGTGGGGGTAAGATGAGCGAGCAGTACTTC. It translates to CASRHKGGGKMSEQYF.

The chain recombines TRBV9 with TRBJ2-2; D gene uncertain. CDR3 length: 16 residues. The germline CDR1 and CDR2 sequences are SGDLS and YYNGEE. Between the trimmed V and J ends, which lost 3 bases and 5 bases, there was a span of 17 bases. CDR3 nucleotides: TGTGCCAGCAGCGCCTTTAGACCAAGCTTTACCGGGGAGCTGTTTTTT. Protein product: CASSAFRPSFTGELFF.

This rearrangement joins TRBV4-3 to TRBJ2-3, with no clear D. Germline loops: CDR1 LGHNA, CDR2 YSLEER. This CDR3 spans 14 amino acids. Trimming shortened V by 4 bases and J by 1 base, and 9 bases separated the two germline ends. The chain's CDR3 is CASSPAARTDTQYF. CDR3 DNA: TGCGCCAGCAGCCCCGCCGCTCGCACAGATACGCAGTATTTT.

This rearrangement joins TRBV5-4 to TRBJ2-3; 14 bases line up with TRBD2. The CDR3 is made up of 16 amino acids. V was clipped by 5 bases and J by 3 bases; unmatched bases: 5. Germline V gene data show CDR1 as SGHNT and CDR2 as YYREEE (reference sequence). In DNA form, the CDR3 reads TGTGCCAGCAGTTCGGGACTAGCGGGAGTGACAGATACGCAGTATTTT. Translating it yields CASSSGLAGVTDTQYF.

The chain joins TRBV6-1 to TRBJ2-7; 9 bases match TRBD2. V gave up 1 base and J gave up 0 bases; unmatched junction bases: 16. Germline assignment: CDR1 MNHNS and CDR2 SASEGT. The CDR3 loop spans 20 amino acids. DNA for the CDR3: TGTGCCAGCAGTGAAGTTTTGCTTGCGGGAGGGCCGCAAAGCTCCTACGAGCAGTACTTC. This sequence encodes CASSEVLLAGGPQSSYEQYF.

This clone was counted between two and nine times. The V call is TRBV10-1, the J call TRBJ2-7; the match to TRBD1 covers 8 bases. The CDR3 sequence is 12 residues long. Trimming took 4 bases from V and 9 from J; bases not matched to a gene: 5. Germline-derived CDR1 and CDR2 are WNHNN and SYGVQD (reference sequence). For the CDR3, the DNA is TGCGCCAGCAGTGGGACAGGGCCTCCGCAGTACTTC. Amino acids: CASSGTGPPQYF.

This chain uses TRBV9 with TRBJ2-3; the match to TRBD1 covers 8 bases. The CDR3 is 15 amino acids. Germline CDR1 SGDLS, CDR2 YYNGEE. The junction had 8 bases not matched to a gene; V was cut back by 4 bases and J by 4 bases. CDR3 region: CASSSRTGNSDTQYF. In DNA form, the CDR3 reads TGTGCCAGCAGCTCCCGGACAGGGAATTCAGATACGCAGTATTTT. The variable domain in full, with the rest retrieved from reference TRBV9 and TRBJ2-3, is DSGVTQTPKHLITATGQRVTLRCSPRSGDLSVYWYQQSLDQGLQFLIQYYNGEERAKGNILERFSAQQFPDLHSELNLSSLELGDSALYFCASSSRTGNSDTQYFGPGTRLTVL.

The rearrangement joins TRBV5-1 to TRBJ2-3; D gene ambiguous. Germline V gene sequence: CDR1 SGHRS, CDR2 YFSETQ. CDR3 length: 14 amino acids. Trimming took 8 bases from V and 4 from J, leaving 17 bases between them. Written as DNA, the CDR3 is TGCGCCAGTATGGAAGGTGGGCCAGCAGATACGCAGTATTTT. Residues: CASMEGGPADTQYF.

The V and J genes are TRBV5-1 and TRBJ2-1; 11 positions agree with TRBD2. Germline V lookup: CDR1 SGHRS, CDR2 YFSETQ. After removal of 4 bases from V and 4 bases from J, the junction contained 7 bases not matched to a gene. There are 16 residues in the CDR3. CDR3 in amino acids: CASSESIAGGYNEQFF. DNA for the CDR3: TGCGCCAGCAGCGAATCAATAGCGGGAGGGTACAATGAGCAGTTCTTC.

The chain has TRBV6-1 and TRBJ1-4; perhaps TRBD1 as D (6 bases). V gave up 4 bases and J gave up 8 bases, with 17 bases separating them. Germline V gene data show CDR1 as MNHNS and CDR2 as SASEGT. The CDR3 loop spans 15 amino acids. The chain's CDR3 is CASSVAIRGMEKLFF. The CDR3 nucleotides are TGTGCCAGCAGTGTCGCGATAAGGGGGATGGAAAAACTGTTTTTT.